The 9 T cell receptor beta chains in this list originate from one sample, sequenced in a study of cytomegalovirus exposure and HLA in healthy donors. It was with 60 Vbeta and 13 Jbeta primers that the PCR ran. Here immunoSEQ multiplex PCR was the method, and the copy in TCRdb shows in-frame clones only, minus some. The table has 200,000 or so clones, 65% to 80% seen once; the top ten hold around 0.2%. Sequencing was performed on PBMCs. All receptors come from a girl aged 2 to 9 in good health and CMV-seronegative.

The rearrangement joins TRBV5-1 to TRBJ2-3; 9 positions agree with TRBD2. Per the germline V gene, CDR1 is SGHRS and CDR2 is YFSETQ. J was trimmed by 6 bases and V by 4 bases; bases with no gene match: 18. The CDR3 is made up of 18 amino acids. The CDR3 protein is CASSPQPSSGRFSDTQYF. The CDR3 coding sequence is TGCGCCAGCAGCCCCCAACCTTCAAGCGGGAGGTTTTCGGATACGCAGTATTTT.

J is TRBJ2-2 and V is TRBV10-3, with a weak D call TRBD2 (6 bases). V was clipped by 7 bases and J by 5 bases, with 14 bases between them. This CDR3 is 14 amino acids long. Germline CDR1 and CDR2: ENHRY and SYGVKD. CDR3 bases: TGTGCCATCACGGGACTTGCAGCTACCGGGGAGCTGTTTTTT. Its translation: CAITGLAATGELFF.

This clone was recorded once. Germline and junction disagree at one end, which may indicate a read error. V usage is TRBV2 and J usage is TRBJ1-2; no definite D call. Germline CDR1 and CDR2: SNHLY and FYNNEI. CDR3 length: 11 residues. The CDR3 loop is CANSDRRGYTF. The CDR3 DNA reads as TGTGCCAACAGTGATAGGAGGGGCTACACCTTC.

The V call is TRBV7-9, the J call TRBJ1-1; the D is unclear. The CDR3 is 13 residues long. Germline V gene lookup returns CDR1 SEHNR and CDR2 FQNEAQ (reference sequence). The V and J ends lost 5 bases and 0 bases respectively, with 7 bases between them. The CDR3 loop reads CASSQDLNTEAFF. CDR3 sequence (DNA): TGTGCCAGCAGCCAGGACTTGAACACTGAAGCTTTCTTT. Based on the CDR3 plus reference TRBV7-9 and TRBJ1-1, the full variable domain is DTGVSQNPRHKITKRGQNVTFRCDPISEHNRLYWYRQTLGQGPEFLTYFQNEAQLEKSRLLSDRFSAERPKGSFSTLEIQRTEQGDSAMYLCASSQDLNTEAFFGQGTRLTVV.

This chain joins TRBV4-1 and TRBJ1-2; D is possibly TRBD1 (5 bases). This CDR3 contains 16 residues. With 0 bases removed from V and 4 bases from J, the gap between germline ends came to 15 bases. Germline lookup yields CDR1 MGHRA and CDR2 YSYEKL. CDR3 nucleotide sequence: TGCGCCAGCAGCCAAGATAAGGCAGGGCCTTCCTATGGCTACACCTTC. It specifies CASSQDKAGPSYGYTF.

The sample holds a few counts of this clone. The rearrangement links TRBV2 to TRBJ2-5; D is undetermined. The closer fit of TRBJ2-7 to the DNA end suggests the J call may be wrong. CDR1 SNHLY and CDR2 FYNNEI come from the germline V gene. This CDR3 region has 14 residues. The CDR3 sequence is CASSDIDISYEQYF. The CDR3 DNA follows: TGTGCCAGCAGTGATATCGACATATCCTACGAGCAGTACTTC.

A note on this clone: The junction departs from germline at one end; a sequencing error may be responsible. The CDR3 spells CASSSIQGAAGYTF. DNA of the CDR3: TGCGCCAGCAGCTCTATACAGGGAGCGGCTGGCTACACTTTC. The chain has TRBV5-1 and TRBJ1-2, with D perhaps TRBD1 (6 bases). The CDR3 covers 14 residues. From germline, CDR1 is SGHRS and CDR2 YFSETQ.

The rearrangement joins TRBV7-9 to TRBJ2-1; 7 positions match TRBD1. Germline CDR1 SEHNR, CDR2 FQNEAQ (reference sequence). V lost 5 bases, J lost 0 bases, and 4 bases stayed unmatched. The CDR3 is made up of 15 amino acids. Written as DNA, the CDR3 is TGTGCCAGCAGCGAGGGGGCAGGCTCCTACAATGAGCAGTTCTTC. This encodes CASSEGAGSYNEQFF.

The chain has TRBV19 and TRBJ1-2, with TRBD1 as a possible D gene (6 bases). Trimming shortened V by 2 bases and J by 1 base, and 11 bases separated the two germline ends. The CDR3 has 15 residues. Looked up from germline, CDR1 is LNHDA and CDR2 is SQIVND (reference sequence). CDR3 in amino acids: CASSIQPGVNYGYTF. The CDR3 DNA reads as TGTGCCAGTAGTATACAACCAGGGGTTAACTATGGCTACACCTTC.